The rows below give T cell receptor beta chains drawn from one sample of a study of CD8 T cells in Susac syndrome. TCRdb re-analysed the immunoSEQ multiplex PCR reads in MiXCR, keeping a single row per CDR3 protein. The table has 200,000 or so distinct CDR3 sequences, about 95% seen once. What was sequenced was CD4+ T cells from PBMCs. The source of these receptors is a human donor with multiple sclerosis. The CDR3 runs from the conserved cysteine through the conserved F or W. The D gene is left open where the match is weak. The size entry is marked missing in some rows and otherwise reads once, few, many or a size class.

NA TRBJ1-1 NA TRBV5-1 CASSPGVMNTEAFF TGCGCCAGCAGCCCAGGGGTAATGAACACTGAAGCTTTCTTT
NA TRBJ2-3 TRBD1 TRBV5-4 CASSTGNTDTQYF TGTGCCAGCTCGACAGGGAACACAGATACGCAGTATTTT
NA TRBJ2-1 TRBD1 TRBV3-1 CASSPQGKYNEQFF TGTGCCAGCAGCCCACAGGGGAAGTACAATGAGCAGTTCTTC
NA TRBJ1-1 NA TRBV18 CASSPPGMTEAFF TGTGCCAGCTCACCCCCAGGGATGACTGAAGCTTTCTTT
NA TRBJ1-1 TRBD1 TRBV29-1 CSVVGRRGTMNTEAFF TGCAGCGTTGTGGGGCGCAGGGGGACTATGAACACTGAAGCTTTCTTT
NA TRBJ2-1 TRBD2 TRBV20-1 CSARRTSGTSSYNEQFF TGCAGTGCTAGAAGGACTAGCGGGACCTCCTCCTACAATGAGCAGTTCTTC
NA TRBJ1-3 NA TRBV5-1 CASSSALGNTIYF TGCGCCAGCAGCTCCGCATTGGGAAACACCATATATTTT
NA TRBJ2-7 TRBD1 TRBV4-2 CASSQEGQAFYEQYF TGTGCCAGCAGCCAAGAAGGACAGGCCTTCTACGAGCAGTACTTC
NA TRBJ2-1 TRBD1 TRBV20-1 CSATPGGNEQFF TGCAGTGCTACCCCAGGGGGCAATGAGCAGTTCTTC
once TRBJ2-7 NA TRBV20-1 CSARGLANNYEQYF TGCAGTGCCCGGGGGCTAGCGAATAACTACGAGCAGTACTTC
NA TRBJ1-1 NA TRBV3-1 CASSQDYGGWTEAFF TGTGCCAGCAGCCAAGATTACGGGGGTTGGACTGAAGCTTTCTTT
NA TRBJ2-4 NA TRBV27 CASRDGCNLAKNIQYF TGTGCCAGCAGGGATGGCTGCAATCTGGCCAAAAACATTCAGTACTTC
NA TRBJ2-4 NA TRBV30 CAWSTPTRDIQYF TGTGCCTGGAGTACCCCTACAAGGGACATTCAGTACTTC
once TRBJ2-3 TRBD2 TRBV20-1 CSARVAGGRDTQYF TGCAGTGCTAGAGTAGCGGGAGGGAGGGATACGCAGTATTTT
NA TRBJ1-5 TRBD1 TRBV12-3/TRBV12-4 CASNYRGLRKPQHF TGTGCCAGCAATTACAGGGGGCTCAGGAAGCCCCAGCATTTT
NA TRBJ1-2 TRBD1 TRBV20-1 CSAGQGTDNYGYTF TGCAGTGCGGGACAGGGGACCGATAACTATGGCTACACCTTC
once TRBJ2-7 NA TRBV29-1 CSVGPLTGTYEQYF TGCAGCGTTGGGCCCTTGACAGGAACCTACGAGCAGTACTTC
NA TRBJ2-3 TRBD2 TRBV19 CASSIGSSGGTDTQYF TGTGCCAGTAGTATAGGCTCTAGCGGGGGCACAGATACGCAGTATTTT
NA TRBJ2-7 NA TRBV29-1 CSVGLPTYEQYF TGCAGCGTTGGGCTGCCCACATACGAGCAGTACTTC
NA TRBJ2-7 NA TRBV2 CASSGGTGDEQYF TGTGCCAGCAGTGGGGGTACTGGGGACGAGCAGTACTTC
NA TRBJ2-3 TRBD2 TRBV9 CASSVGRSGGATDTQYF TGTGCCAGCAGCGTGGGGAGGAGCGGGGGGGCCACAGATACGCAGTATTTT
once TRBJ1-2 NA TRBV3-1 CASSTLGGDGYTF TGTGCCAGCAGCACATTGGGCGGAGATGGCTACACCTTC
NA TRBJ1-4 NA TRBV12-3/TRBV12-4 CASSSPPEKLFF TGTGCCAGCAGTTCTCCCCCGGAAAAACTGTTTTTT
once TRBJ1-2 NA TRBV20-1 CSARVAQDYGYTF TGCAGTGCCCGAGTTGCGCAGGACTATGGCTACACCTTC
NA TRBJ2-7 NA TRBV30 CASPGETGYEQYF TGTGCCTCACCCGGGGAAACCGGGTACGAGCAGTACTTC
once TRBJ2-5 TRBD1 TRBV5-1 CASSPLTGAQETQYF TGCGCCAGCAGCCCCTTGACAGGGGCGCAAGAGACCCAGTACTTC
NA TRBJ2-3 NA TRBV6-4 CASSEVLADTQYF TGTGCCAGCAGTGAAGTTCTCGCAGATACGCAGTATTTT
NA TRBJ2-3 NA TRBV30 CAWTRLGSSTDTQYF TGTGCCTGGACCCGGCTTGGGTCTAGCACAGATACGCAGTATTTT
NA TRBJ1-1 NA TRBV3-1 CASSQVGRPGTEAFF TGTGCCAGCAGCCAAGTTGGCCGACCTGGTACTGAAGCTTTCTTT
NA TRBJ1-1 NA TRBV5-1 CASSKDWSTEAFF TGCGCCAGCAGCAAGGACTGGAGCACTGAAGCTTTCTTT
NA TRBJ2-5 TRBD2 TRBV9 CASSSRGIAGSKETQYF TGTGCCAGCAGCTCCCGAGGGATAGCGGGTTCGAAAGAGACCCAGTACTTC
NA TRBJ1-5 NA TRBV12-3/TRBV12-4 CASSPSRAGSSNQPQHF TGTGCCAGCAGTCCTAGTCGGGCAGGGAGTAGCAATCAGCCCCAGCATTTT
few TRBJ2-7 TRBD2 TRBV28 CASSLAGGYEQYF TGTGCCAGCAGTCTAGCGGGGGGTTACGAGCAGTACTTC
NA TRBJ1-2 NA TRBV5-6 CASSLMGGYTF TGTGCCAGCAGCTTGATGGGTGGCTACACCTTC
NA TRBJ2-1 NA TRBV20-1 CSAIGLSLYNEQFF TGCAGTGCTATAGGGCTTTCCCTTTACAATGAGCAGTTCTTC
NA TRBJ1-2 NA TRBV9 CASSVERGGGYGYTF TGTGCCAGCAGCGTAGAACGGGGGGGAGGATATGGCTACACCTTC
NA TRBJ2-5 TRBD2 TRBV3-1 CASSQGLAGGQETQYF TGTGCCAGCAGCCAGGGACTAGCGGGGGGGCAAGAGACCCAGTACTTC
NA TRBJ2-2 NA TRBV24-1 CATSDRTGLGELFF TGTGCCACCAGTGACCGAACAGGACTCGGGGAGCTGTTTTTT
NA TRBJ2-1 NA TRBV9 CASSVLPRRVNEQFF TGTGCCAGCAGCGTGTTGCCCAGGAGAGTCAATGAGCAGTTCTTC
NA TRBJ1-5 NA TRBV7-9 CASSLSRSAQHF TGTGCCAGCAGCTTAAGTCGGTCCGCCCAGCATTTT
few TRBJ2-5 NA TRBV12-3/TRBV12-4 CASSGTGQETQYF TGTGCCAGCAGTGGGACGGGGCAAGAGACCCAGTACTTC